The 30 T cell receptor beta chains in this list originate from one sample, sequenced in a study of radiation and T cells in renal cell carcinoma. The method was immunoSEQ multiplex PCR; TCRdb's version includes in-frame clones alone and lacks a portion of them. Of about 120,000 clones listed, 80% to 90% are singletons. Time point meaning: blood 2 weeks post-SBRT. The treatment here: 15 Gy SBRT to primary tumor, nephrectomy 4 weeks later. The sequences come from blood, collected from a patient whose treatment included radiotherapy and nephrectomy. The receptors come from an older woman with renal cell carcinoma.

The CDR3 protein is CASSLGGGNQPQHF. CDR3 coding DNA: TGTGCCAGCAGTTTGGGCGGGGGGAATCAGCCCCAGCATTTT. The chain links TRBV28 to TRBJ1-5; D possibly corresponds to TRBD1 (5 bases). Deletions cut 3 bases from V and 4 bases from J, with 10 bases between. The CDR3 sequence is 14 residues long. Germline loops: CDR1 MDHEN, CDR2 SYDVKM. The whole variable domain, filled in from reference TRBV28 and TRBJ1-5, reads DVKVTQSSRYLVKRTGEKVFLECVQDMDHENMFWYRQDPGLGLRLIYFSYDVKMKEKGDIPEGYSVSREKKERFSLILESASTNQTSMYLCASSLGGGNQPQHFGDGTRLSIL.

The chain has TRBV19 and TRBJ2-7; 9 nucleotides align to TRBD1. The CDR3 is 15 residues long. CDR1 and CDR2 from the germline V gene are LNHDA and SQIVND (reference sequence). Trimming at V came to 3 bases and at J to 5 bases, leaving 8 bases not matched to a gene. The CDR3 protein is CASSIETGGFHEQYF. CDR3 nucleotide sequence: TGTGCCAGTAGTATCGAAACAGGGGGCTTCCACGAGCAGTACTTC.

The V and J genes are TRBV10-3 and TRBJ2-1; D is undetermined. Looked up from germline, CDR1 is ENHRY and CDR2 is SYGVKD. Between the trimmed V and J ends, which lost 8 bases and 5 bases, there was a span of 13 bases. This CDR3 is built from 13 residues. CDR3 in amino acids: CAIGDGRDNEQFF. The CDR3 DNA is TGTGCCATCGGCGACGGACGGGACAATGAGCAGTTCTTC.

CDR3 sequence: CASSLQGNGYTF. The CDR3 DNA is TGTGCCAGCAGCCTTCAGGGGAATGGCTACACCTTC. V usage is TRBV6-6 and J usage is TRBJ1-2; weak D call: TRBD1 (6 bases). The germline gives CDR1 MNHNY, CDR2 SVGAGI (reference sequence). The CDR3 covers 12 residues. V lost 6 bases, J lost 6 bases, and 11 bases lay in between.

This chain uses TRBV29-1 with TRBJ2-7, with a tentative D call TRBD1 (6 bases). The CDR3 has 14 residues. V was pared by 6 bases and J by 4 bases, with 19 bases between. Germline values: CDR1 SQVTM, CDR2 ANQGSEA. The DNA of the CDR3 is TGCAGCGTGTACGGTTCAACCAGGGGTTACGAGCAGTACTTC. Translating gives CSVYGSTRGYEQYF.

The V and J genes are TRBV7-2 and TRBJ2-3, with D hard to call. There are 14 residues in the CDR3. V lost 5 bases, J lost 0 bases, and 9 bases lay in between. Germline V gene sequence: CDR1 SGHTA, CDR2 FQGNSA. CDR3 residues: CASSPLLSTDTQYF. The CDR3 bases are TGTGCCAGCAGCCCCCTCCTTAGCACAGATACGCAGTATTTT.

The chain combines TRBV7-9 with TRBJ1-2; D is perhaps TRBD1 (6 bases). CDR1 is SEHNR and CDR2 is FQNEAQ in the germline V gene (reference sequence). The V and J ends lost 6 bases and 4 bases respectively, with 12 bases between them. The CDR3 covers 13 residues. The CDR3 loop is CASSRGVVYGYTF. The CDR3 bases are TGTGCCAGCAGTAGGGGGGTCGTCTATGGCTACACCTTC. Full variable domain (remainder filled in from reference TRBV7-9 and TRBJ1-2): DTGVSQNPRHKITKRGQNVTFRCDPISEHNRLYWYRQTLGQGPEFLTYFQNEAQLEKSRLLSDRFSAERPKGSFSTLEIQRTEQGDSAMYLCASSRGVVYGYTFGSGTRLTVV.

As regards this clone: Additional DNA sequences in this sample encode the identical CDR3. This chain connects TRBV7-9 to TRBJ1-4; D possibly corresponds to TRBD1 (5 bases). V dropped 1 base and J dropped 10 bases, with 10 bases sitting between them. CDR3 length: 13 residues. CDR1 and CDR2 (germline): SEHNR, FQNEAQ (reference sequence). The chain's CDR3 is CASSLGQGGKLFF. CDR3 bases: TGTGCCAGCAGCTTAGGGCAGGGTGGAAAACTGTTTTTT.

This clone was seen once. The chain has TRBV7-6 and TRBJ2-3, with D unresolved. This CDR3 comprises 13 residues. Trimming pared 3 bases from V and 2 bases from J, leaving 6 bases between. Germline values: CDR1 SGHVS, CDR2 FNYEAQ. DNA of the CDR3: TGTGCCAGCAGCTTCCGACTCACAGATACGCAGTATTTT. It encodes CASSFRLTDTQYF. Full variable domain (rest looked up from reference TRBV7-6 and TRBJ2-3): GAGVSQSPRYKVTKRGQDVALRCDPISGHVSLYWYRQALGQGPEFLTYFNYEAQQDKSGLPNDRFSAERPEGSISTLTIQRTEQRDSAMYRCASSFRLTDTQYFGPGTRLTVL.

The chain combines TRBV27 with TRBJ2-1; 9 nucleotides agree with TRBD1. CDR1 and CDR2 from the germline V gene are MNHEY and SMNVEV (reference sequence). The ends lost 5 bases at V and 5 bases at J; junction bases unmatched: 10. This CDR3 contains 16 residues. The DNA of the CDR3 is TGTGCCAGCAGTACCAACAGGGACAGGGTGGACAATGAGCAGTTCTTC. As protein: CASSTNRDRVDNEQFF.

This chain connects TRBV11-2 to TRBJ1-5; D may be TRBD1 (6 bases). The CDR3 length is 15 residues. Germline-derived CDR1 and CDR2 are SGHAT and FQNNGV. Trimming removed 1 base at V and 6 bases at J, with 13 bases between. The CDR3 bases are TGTGCCAGCAGCTTAGCGGGGGGCGCGGGTCAGCCCCAGCATTTT. Its translation is CASSLAGGAGQPQHF.

This chain joins TRBV9 and TRBJ2-5; either TRBD1 or TRBD2 may supply D (5 bases each). The germline gives CDR1 SGDLS, CDR2 YYNGEE. The CDR3 contains 16 residues. V was clipped by 1 base and J by 2 bases, with 15 bases between them. The CDR3 sequence is CASSVRGTGNQETQYF. In DNA, the CDR3 is TGTGCCAGCAGCGTAAGGGGAACGGGGAATCAAGAGACCCAGTACTTC.

The chain combines TRBV7-6 with TRBJ2-2; 7 bases map to TRBD1. The CDR3 extends over 15 amino acids. The trim removed 3 bases at V and 4 bases at J, leaving 5 bases unmatched. Germline V gene data show CDR1 as SGHVS and CDR2 as FNYEAQ. CDR3 in DNA: TGTGCCAGCAGCTTGGGACAGCCCCTCACCGGGGAGCTGTTTTTT. Translating it yields CASSLGQPLTGELFF.

V gene TRBV5-5 combines with J gene TRBJ2-2; D not resolved. Trimming cost V 1 base and J 2 bases, with 6 bases left between them. Germline V gene sequence: CDR1 SGHKS, CDR2 YYEKEE (reference sequence). The CDR3 has 14 residues. The CDR3 reads CASSLSGNTGELFF. The CDR3 nucleotides are TGTGCCAGCAGCTTGTCCGGAAACACCGGGGAGCTGTTTTTT.

J is TRBJ2-3 and V is TRBV7-6; D is perhaps TRBD2 (5 bases). The CDR3 has 14 residues. V was cut by 3 bases and J by 6 bases, with 13 bases left in between. Per germline, CDR1 SGHVS and CDR2 FNYEAQ. The CDR3 coding sequence is TGTGCCAGCAGCTTCGTCCCGGGAAGCGATACGCAGTATTTT. This translates into CASSFVPGSDTQYF. Variable domain in full (rest from reference TRBV7-6 and TRBJ2-3): GAGVSQSPRYKVTKRGQDVALRCDPISGHVSLYWYRQALGQGPEFLTYFNYEAQQDKSGLPNDRFSAERPEGSISTLTIQRTEQRDSAMYRCASSFVPGSDTQYFGPGTRLTVL.

V and J are TRBV2 and TRBJ2-3, with 7 bases that match TRBD1. There are 11 residues in the CDR3. Germline values: CDR1 SNHLY, CDR2 FYNNEI. V gave up 10 bases and J gave up 6 bases; unmatched junction bases: 4. The CDR3 DNA follows: TGTGCCACTTCAGGGGGTGATACGCAGTATTTT. It translates to CATSGGDTQYF.

The chain is built from TRBV6-1 and TRBJ1-1; 11 nucleotides line up with TRBD1. This CDR3 is 14 amino acids long. In germline, CDR1 is MNHNS, CDR2 SASEGT. Unmatched junction bases numbered 5, after V lost 5 bases and J lost 6 bases. CDR3 sequence: CASSPWTGGSEAFF. CDR3 sequence (DNA): TGTGCCAGCAGTCCCTGGACAGGGGGCTCTGAAGCTTTCTTT.

This clone has a handful of counts. The V call is TRBV9, the J call TRBJ1-3, with 7 bases lining up with TRBD1. The CDR3 is made up of 15 amino acids. Germline CDR1 and CDR2: SGDLS and YYNGEE. With 4 bases clipped from V and 0 bases from J, the junction kept 4 bases outside the gene matches. DNA of the CDR3: TGTGCCAGCAGCCTGGACAGGAACTCTGGAAACACCATATATTTT. It specifies CASSLDRNSGNTIYF.

The genes are TRBV9 and TRBJ1-5; no firm D call. The V gene's germline CDR1 is SGDLS and CDR2 YYNGEE. CDR3 size: 15 residues. V lost 1 base and J 5 bases, leaving 13 bases between the germline ends. The CDR3 DNA reads as TGTGCCAGCAGCGTACAGGCGAACACGGATCAGCCCCAGCATTTT. Translated, it gives CASSVQANTDQPQHF.

V usage is TRBV6-5 and J usage is TRBJ2-5; TRBD1 aligns across 9 bases. Germline CDR1 reads MNHEY; CDR2 reads SVGAGI. The V gene end was trimmed by 0 bases and the J gene end by 5 bases; junction bases not matched to a gene: 4. The CDR3 is 15 amino acids. CDR3 bases: TGTGCCAGCAGTTACTCGAGGACAGGGGTTGAGACCCAGTACTTC. It codes for CASSYSRTGVETQYF.

V and J are TRBV7-9 and TRBJ2-5; D unclear. The CDR3 has 12 residues. Looked up from germline, CDR1 is SEHNR and CDR2 is FQNEAQ (reference sequence). Between the trimmed V and J ends, which lost 3 bases and 5 bases, there was a span of 7 bases. CDR3 sequence: CASSFIVETQYF. DNA of the CDR3: TGTGCCAGCAGCTTTATCGTGGAGACCCAGTACTTC.

The count of this clone is one. The CDR3 region is CASSLAYGETQYF. CDR3 sequence (DNA): TGTGCCAGCAGCTTAGCGTACGGAGAGACCCAGTACTTC. The chain has TRBV9 and TRBJ2-5; possibly TRBD2 for D (5 bases). Germline assignment: CDR1 SGDLS and CDR2 YYNGEE. Trimming removed 4 bases at V and 4 bases at J, with 11 bases between. CDR3 length equals 13 residues.

The chain combines TRBV11-1 with TRBJ2-1; TRBD1 aligns across 7 bases. V trimming: 7 bases; J trimming: 3 bases; junction bases outside the gene matches: 9. The germline CDR1 and CDR2 sequences are SGHAT and FQDESV (reference sequence). This CDR3 contains 15 residues. The CDR3, as DNA: TGTGCCAGCACCTGGGCCGGACAGGTCTACAATGAGCAGTTCTTC. It is translated as CASTWAGQVYNEQFF.

The rearrangement links TRBV27 to TRBJ1-1; D call uncertain. The CDR3 is 13 amino acids. CDR1 is MNHEY, CDR2 SMNVEV, per germline (reference sequence). The V end lost 0 bases, the J end lost 8 bases, and 10 bases lay between the germline ends. CDR3 residues: CASSLSTGSEAFF. In nucleotides, the CDR3 is TGTGCCAGCAGTTTATCGACGGGGTCAGAAGCTTTCTTT.

This rearrangement joins TRBV11-2 to TRBJ1-6; D not certain. In germline, CDR1 is SGHAT, CDR2 FQNNGV. V was shortened by 0 bases and J by 3 bases, with 6 bases between the two germline ends. The CDR3 totals 15 residues. CDR3 residues: CASSLDGFYNSPLHF. CDR3 bases: TGTGCCAGCAGCTTAGACGGTTTCTATAATTCACCCCTCCACTTT.

V gene TRBV4-2 combines with J gene TRBJ2-7; D perhaps matches TRBD2 (5 bases). V gave up 0 bases and J gave up 7 bases, with 13 bases separating them. This CDR3 contains 14 residues. In germline, CDR1 is LGHNA, CDR2 YNFKEQ. This chain's CDR3 is CASSQDLGREEQYF. The CDR3 DNA reads as TGTGCCAGCAGCCAAGATCTCGGCCGGGAAGAGCAGTACTTC.

In its sample, this clone was seen a few times. CDR3 nucleotides: TGTGCCAGCAGCTTGGCCCGGGCAGCCCACTCTGGCTACACCTTC. Protein product: CASSLARAAHSGYTF. V and J are TRBV5-6 and TRBJ1-2; D is undetermined. The CDR3 spans 15 residues. The germline V and J ends were trimmed by 0 bases and 7 bases, with 16 bases remaining between them. The germline CDR1 and CDR2 sequences are SGHDT and YYEEEE.

The gene calls are TRBV28 and TRBJ2-4; D gene ambiguous. V shed 5 bases and J shed 0 bases, with 8 bases lying between them. Germline loops: CDR1 MDHEN, CDR2 SYDVKM. The CDR3 loop spans 14 amino acids. CDR3 nucleotides: TGTGCCAGCAGTCCCCCGCAAGCCAAAAACATTCAGTACTTC. Amino acids: CASSPPQAKNIQYF.

This chain links TRBV6-6 with TRBJ1-5; D is uncertain. The CDR3 sequence is 13 residues long. Germline lookup yields CDR1 MNHNY and CDR2 SVGAGI (reference sequence). V lost 3 bases and J lost 4, with 7 bases in between. CDR3 region: CASSYGWNQPQHF. CDR3 in DNA: TGTGCCAGCAGTTATGGTTGGAATCAGCCCCAGCATTTT.

This clone was seen more than once but under ten times. The chain is built from TRBV7-8 and TRBJ1-5, with 7 positions matching TRBD1. The length of the CDR3 is 15 residues. Per the germline V gene, CDR1 is SGHVS and CDR2 is FQNEAQ. V trimming: 1 base; J trimming: 4 bases; junction bases outside the gene matches: 4. This chain's CDR3 is CASSLGDSLNQPQHF. Here the CDR3 DNA reads TGTGCCAGCAGCTTAGGGGACAGTCTAAATCAGCCCCAGCATTTT.